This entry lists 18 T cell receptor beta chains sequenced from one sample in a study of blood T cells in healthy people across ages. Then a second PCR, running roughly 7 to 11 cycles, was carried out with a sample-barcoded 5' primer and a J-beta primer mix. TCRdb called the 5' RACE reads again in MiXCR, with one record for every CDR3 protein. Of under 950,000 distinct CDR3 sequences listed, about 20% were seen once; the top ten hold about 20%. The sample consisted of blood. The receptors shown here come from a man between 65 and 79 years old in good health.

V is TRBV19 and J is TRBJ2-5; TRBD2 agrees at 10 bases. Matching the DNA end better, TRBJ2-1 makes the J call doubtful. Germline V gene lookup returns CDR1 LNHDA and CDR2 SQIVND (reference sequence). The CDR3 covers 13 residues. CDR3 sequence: CASRETSGLGQFF. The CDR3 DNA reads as TGTGCCAGTAGAGAGACTAGCGGGTTAGGGCAGTTCTTC.

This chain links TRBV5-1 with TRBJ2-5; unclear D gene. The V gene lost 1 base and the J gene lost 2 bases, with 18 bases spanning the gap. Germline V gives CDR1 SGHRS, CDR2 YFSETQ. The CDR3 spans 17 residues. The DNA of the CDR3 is TGCGCCAGCAGCTTGACCTTTCGAGAACTAATACAAGAGACCCAGTACTTC. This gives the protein CASSLTFRELIQETQYF.

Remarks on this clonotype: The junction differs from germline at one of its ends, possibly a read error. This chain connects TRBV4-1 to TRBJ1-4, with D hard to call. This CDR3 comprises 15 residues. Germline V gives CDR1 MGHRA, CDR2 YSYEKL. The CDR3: CASSHMDGVNEKLLF. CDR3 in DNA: TGCGCCAGCAGCCACATGGACGGGGTAAATGAAAAACTGCTTTTT.

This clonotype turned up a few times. Here the CDR3 reads CASSYQEDYQETQYF. DNA of the CDR3: TGTGCCAGCAGCTACCAGGAGGACTACCAAGAGACCCAGTACTTC. The chain is built from TRBV12-3 or TRBV12-4 and TRBJ2-5; weak D call: TRBD2 (5 bases). The CDR3 extends over 15 amino acids. V dropped 6 bases and J dropped 0 bases, with 14 bases sitting between them.

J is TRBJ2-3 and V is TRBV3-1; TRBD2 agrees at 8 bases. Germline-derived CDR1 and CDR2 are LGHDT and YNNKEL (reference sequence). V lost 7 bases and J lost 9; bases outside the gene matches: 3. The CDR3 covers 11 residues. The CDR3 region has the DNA TGTGCCAGCACCTCGGGGGGGACGCAGTATTTT. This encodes CASTSGGTQYF.

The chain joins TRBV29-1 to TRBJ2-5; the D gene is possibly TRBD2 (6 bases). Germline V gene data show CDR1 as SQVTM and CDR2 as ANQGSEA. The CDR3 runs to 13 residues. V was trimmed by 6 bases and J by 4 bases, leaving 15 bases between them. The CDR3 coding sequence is TGCAGCGTCCCTTCGACTAGGCGAGAGACCCAGTACTTC. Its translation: CSVPSTRRETQYF. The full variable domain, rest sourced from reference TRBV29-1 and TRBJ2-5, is SAVISQKPSRDICQRGTSLTIQCQVDSQVTMMFWYRQQPGQSLTLIATANQGSEATYESGFVIDKFPISRPNLTFSTLTVSNMSPEDSSIYLCSVPSTRRETQYFGPGTRLLVL.

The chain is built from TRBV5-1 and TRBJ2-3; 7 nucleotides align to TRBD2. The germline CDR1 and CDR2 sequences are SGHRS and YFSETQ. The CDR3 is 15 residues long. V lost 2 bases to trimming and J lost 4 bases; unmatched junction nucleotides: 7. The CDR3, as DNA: TGCGCCAGCAGCTTCGTAGCGGGTTCCGCAGATACGCAGTATTTT. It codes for CASSFVAGSADTQYF.

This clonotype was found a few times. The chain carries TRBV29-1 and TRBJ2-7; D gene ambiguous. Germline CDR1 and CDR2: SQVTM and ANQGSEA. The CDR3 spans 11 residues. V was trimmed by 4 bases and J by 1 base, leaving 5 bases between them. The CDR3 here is CSVATSYEQYF. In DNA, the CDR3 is TGCAGCGTTGCTACATCCTACGAGCAGTACTTC.

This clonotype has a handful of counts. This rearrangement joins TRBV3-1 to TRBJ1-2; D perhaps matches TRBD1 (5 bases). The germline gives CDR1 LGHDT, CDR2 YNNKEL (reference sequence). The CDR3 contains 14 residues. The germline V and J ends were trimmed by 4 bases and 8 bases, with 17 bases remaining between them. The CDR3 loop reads CASSLGRAVEGYTF. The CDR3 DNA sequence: TGTGCCAGCAGCCTGGGACGGGCCGTGGAGGGCTACACCTTC.

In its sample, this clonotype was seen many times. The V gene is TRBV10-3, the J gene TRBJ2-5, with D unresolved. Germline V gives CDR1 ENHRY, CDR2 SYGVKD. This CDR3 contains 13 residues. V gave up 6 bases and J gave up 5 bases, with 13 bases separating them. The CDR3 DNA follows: TGTGCCATCAGGCCAGGTCTTGGGGAGACCCAGTACTTC. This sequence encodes CAIRPGLGETQYF.

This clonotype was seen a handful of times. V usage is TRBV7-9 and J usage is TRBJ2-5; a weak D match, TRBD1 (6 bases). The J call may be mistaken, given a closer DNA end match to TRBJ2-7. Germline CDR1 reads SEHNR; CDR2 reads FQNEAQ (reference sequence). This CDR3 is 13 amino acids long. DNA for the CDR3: TGTGCCAGCAGCTTAGTGATGACAGGCGAGCAGTACTTC. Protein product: CASSLVMTGEQYF.

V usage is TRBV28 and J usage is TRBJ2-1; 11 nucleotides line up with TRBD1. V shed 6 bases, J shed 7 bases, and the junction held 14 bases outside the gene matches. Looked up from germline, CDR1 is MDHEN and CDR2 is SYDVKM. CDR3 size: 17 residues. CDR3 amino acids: CASSYQRTGGSRNEQFF. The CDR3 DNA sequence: TGTGCCAGCAGCTACCAACGGACAGGGGGCTCGCGGAATGAGCAGTTCTTC.

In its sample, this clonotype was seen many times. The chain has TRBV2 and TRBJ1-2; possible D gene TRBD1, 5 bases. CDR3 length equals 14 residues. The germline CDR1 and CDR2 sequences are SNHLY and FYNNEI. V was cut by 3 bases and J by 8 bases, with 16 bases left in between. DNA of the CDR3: TGTGCCAGCAGTGACTCCGCCAGGGCCAGGGGCTACACCTTC. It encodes CASSDSARARGYTF.

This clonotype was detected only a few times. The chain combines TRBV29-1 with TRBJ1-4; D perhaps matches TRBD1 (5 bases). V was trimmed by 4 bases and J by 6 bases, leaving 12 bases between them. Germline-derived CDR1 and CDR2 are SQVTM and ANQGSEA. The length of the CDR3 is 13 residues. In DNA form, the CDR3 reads TGCAGCGTTGGGGACCGGGGAGATGAAAAACTGTTTTTT. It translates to CSVGDRGDEKLFF.

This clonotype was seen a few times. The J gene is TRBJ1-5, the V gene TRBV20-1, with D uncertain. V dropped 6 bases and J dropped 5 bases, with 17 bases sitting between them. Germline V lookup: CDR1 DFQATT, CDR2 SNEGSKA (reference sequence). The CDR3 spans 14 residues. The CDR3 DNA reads TGCAGTGCAGACGCGAGTGGGTTGTATCAGCCCCAGCATTTT. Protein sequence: CSADASGLYQPQHF.

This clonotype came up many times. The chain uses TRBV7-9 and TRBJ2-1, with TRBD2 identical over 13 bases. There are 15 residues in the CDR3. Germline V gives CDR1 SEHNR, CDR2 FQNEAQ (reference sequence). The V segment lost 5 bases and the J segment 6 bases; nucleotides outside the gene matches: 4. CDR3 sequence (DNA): TGTGCCAGCAGCCTACTAGCGGGGGGGCTCAATGAGCAGTTCTTC. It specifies CASSLLAGGLNEQFF.

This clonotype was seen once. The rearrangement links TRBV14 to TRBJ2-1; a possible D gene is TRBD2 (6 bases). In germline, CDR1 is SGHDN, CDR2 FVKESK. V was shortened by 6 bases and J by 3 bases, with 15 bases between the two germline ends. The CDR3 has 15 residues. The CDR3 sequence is CASRRGSEGYNEQFF. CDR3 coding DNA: TGTGCCAGCAGGCGGGGTAGTGAGGGCTACAATGAGCAGTTCTTC.

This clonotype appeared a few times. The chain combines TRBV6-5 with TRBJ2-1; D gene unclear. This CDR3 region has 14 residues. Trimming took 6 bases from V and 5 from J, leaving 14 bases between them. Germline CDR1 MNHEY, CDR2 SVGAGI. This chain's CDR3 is CASSNLRFHNEQFF. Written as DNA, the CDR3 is TGTGCCAGCAGCAATCTGAGGTTCCACAATGAGCAGTTCTTC.